This TCR beta chain stems from a study of blood T cell repertoires in COVID-19. Study at large: PBMCs, B-cell-depleted T cells, or T cells were the source of the cDNA or gDNA that made up the material.

The assay was immunoSEQ multiplex PCR, and TCRdb's table has in-frame clones only and misses some. The sample contains 400,000 to 550,000 clones, about 90% of which appear only once. This CDR3 has 14 amino acids. V was trimmed by 5 bases and J by 2 bases, leaving 12 bases between them. Germline assignment: CDR1 SEHNR and CDR2 FQNEAQ (reference sequence). Sequenced: PBMCs or T cells enriched from blood (not recorded which). This sequence was found in a young woman with acute COVID-19. The rearrangement links TRBV7-9 to TRBJ1-2; tentative D call: TRBD1 (5 bases). The CDR3 loop is CASSPDGGNYGYTF. CDR3 nucleotide sequence: TGTGCCAGCAGCCCAGACGGGGGGAACTATGGCTACACCTTC. The full variable domain, its missing parts supplied by reference TRBV7-9 and TRBJ1-2, is DTGVSQNPRHKITKRGQNVTFRCDPISEHNRLYWYRQTLGQGPEFLTYFQNEAQLEKSRLLSDRFSAERPKGSFSTLEIQRTEQGDSAMYLCASSPDGGNYGYTFGSGTRLTVV.